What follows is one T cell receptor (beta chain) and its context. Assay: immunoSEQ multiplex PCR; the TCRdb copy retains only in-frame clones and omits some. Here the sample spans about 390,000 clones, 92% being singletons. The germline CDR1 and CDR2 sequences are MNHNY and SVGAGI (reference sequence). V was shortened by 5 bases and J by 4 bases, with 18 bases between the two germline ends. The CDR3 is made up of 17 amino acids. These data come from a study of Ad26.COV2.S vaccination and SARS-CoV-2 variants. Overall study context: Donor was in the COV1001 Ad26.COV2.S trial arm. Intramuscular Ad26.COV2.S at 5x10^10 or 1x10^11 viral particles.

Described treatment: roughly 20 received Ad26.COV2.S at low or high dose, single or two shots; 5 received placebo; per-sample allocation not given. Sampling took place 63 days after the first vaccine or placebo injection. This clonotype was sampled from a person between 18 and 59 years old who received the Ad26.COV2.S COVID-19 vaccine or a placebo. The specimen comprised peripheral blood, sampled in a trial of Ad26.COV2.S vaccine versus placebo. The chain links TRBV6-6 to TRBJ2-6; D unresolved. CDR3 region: CASSPLGYRAGANVLTF. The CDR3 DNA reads TGTGCCAGCAGTCCCCTAGGGTATCGGGCAGGGGCCAACGTCCTGACTTTC.